The 30 T cell receptor beta chains below come from one sample, sequenced in a study of T cells in Graves' hyperthyroidism and ophthalmopathy. The CDR3 regions of TCR beta were amplified from RNA transcripts. Initially, a first-round RT-PCR of the TCR CDR3 employed the HTBI primer set. One entry per CDR3 protein, called by TCRdb with MiXCR from the multiplex PCR reads. The table records about 560,000 distinct CDR3 sequences, around a sixth of them present only once. Sequencing was carried out using blood. The origin of the receptors is a woman aged 30 to 39 with Graves' hyperthyroidism.

This chain uses TRBV30 with TRBJ1-1; D uncertain. Per germline, CDR1 GTSNPN and CDR2 SVGIG (reference sequence). Deletions cut 4 bases from V and 1 base from J, with 1 base between. There are 10 residues in the CDR3. CDR3 bases: TGTGCCTGGAAGAACACTGAAGCTTTCTTT. Protein: CAWKNTEAFF.

About this clonotype itself: Just one base apart from a much larger clone, this may be a read error. The chain uses TRBV20-1 and TRBJ2-3, with 7 nucleotides matching TRBD2. Germline CDR1 DFQATT, CDR2 SNEGSKA (reference sequence). This CDR3 region has 16 residues. The CDR3 sequence: CSASRLAEVATDMQYF. CDR3 nucleotide sequence: TGCAGTGCTAGTAGGCTAGCGGAGGTCGCCACAGATATGCAGTATTTT.

In its sample, this clonotype was seen many times. V and J are TRBV3-1 and TRBJ2-2, with 10 nucleotides matching TRBD2. Germline-derived CDR1 and CDR2 are LGHDT and YNNKEL (reference sequence). The CDR3 is 16 amino acids. With V trimmed by 1 base and J by 4 bases, 3 bases remained unmatched. CDR3 region: CASSQGLAGVTGELFF. The CDR3 bases are TGTGCCAGCAGCCAAGGGCTAGCGGGAGTCACCGGGGAGCTGTTTTTT. The full variable domain, with the rest looked up from reference TRBV3-1 and TRBJ2-2, is DTAVSQTPKYLVTQMGNDKSIKCEQNLGHDTMYWYKQDSKKFLKIMFSYNNKELIINETVPNRFSPKSPDKAHLNLHINSLELGDSAVYFCASSQGLAGVTGELFFGEGSRLTVL.

This chain uses TRBV3-1 with TRBJ2-5; D is perhaps TRBD2 (7 bases). This CDR3 comprises 16 residues. The ends were cut back, 2 bases at V and 1 base at J, with 14 bases in the middle. CDR1 is LGHDT and CDR2 is YNNKEL in the germline V gene (reference sequence). The CDR3 nucleotides read TGTGCCAGCAGCCAAAAGAGGGGGGGACTCCAAGAGACCCAGTACTTC. Protein: CASSQKRGGLQETQYF.

This clonotype was seen at least ten times. This rearrangement joins TRBV7-2 to TRBJ2-7; possibly TRBD1 or TRBD2 for D (6 bases each). The CDR3 has 15 amino acids. In germline, CDR1 is SGHTA, CDR2 FQGNSA. V dropped 4 bases and J dropped 4 bases, with 17 bases sitting between them. CDR3: CASSSHRGTLYEQYF. As DNA, the CDR3 is TGTGCCAGCAGCTCCCACCGGGGGACACTTTACGAGCAGTACTTC.

The chain links TRBV7-2 to TRBJ2-1; D tentatively reads TRBD1 or TRBD2 (5 bases each). Per germline, CDR1 SGHTA and CDR2 FQGNSA. CDR3 length equals 12 residues. The V end was cut by 5 bases, the J end by 8 bases, with 10 bases between. The CDR3 region has the DNA TGTGCCAGCAGCGAGGGGACCTATGAGCAGTTCTTC. Translated: CASSEGTYEQFF.

This clonotype was seen repeatedly, ten times or more. This chain uses TRBV30 with TRBJ1-3; D call uncertain. The CDR3 has 15 amino acids. V was trimmed by 0 bases and J by 0 bases, leaving 9 bases between them. Looked up from germline, CDR1 is GTSNPN and CDR2 is SVGIG (reference sequence). The CDR3 DNA follows: TGTGCCTGGAGTGTCCAGCTCAACTCTGGAAACACCATATATTTT. It yields the protein CAWSVQLNSGNTIYF.

The chain links TRBV19 to TRBJ2-2, with unresolved D. The CDR3 totals 15 residues. CDR1 and CDR2 (germline): LNHDA, SQIVND (reference sequence). V was shortened by 7 bases and J by 4 bases, with 16 bases between the two germline ends. The CDR3 is CASTRVGPGTGELFF. CDR3 bases: TGTGCCAGTACAAGGGTGGGCCCGGGCACCGGGGAGCTGTTTTTT.

This clonotype was seen only a few times. V usage is TRBV20-1 and J usage is TRBJ2-6; a possible D gene is TRBD2 (7 bases). V was clipped by 3 bases and J by 2 bases, with 11 bases between them. This CDR3 contains 15 residues. Germline CDR1 reads DFQATT; CDR2 reads SNEGSKA (reference sequence). DNA of the CDR3: TGCAGTGCTAGGGGGGGGGCTACTGGGGCCAACGTCCTGACTTTC. Translating gives CSARGGATGANVLTF.

This clonotype was counted a few times. V usage is TRBV20-1 and J usage is TRBJ1-5, with 8 bases aligning to TRBD1. The V gene's germline CDR1 is DFQATT and CDR2 SNEGSKA (reference sequence). This CDR3 spans 15 amino acids. Losses at the gene ends were 0 bases for V and 5 bases for J; bases not matched to a gene: 6. The CDR3 sequence is CSARERDRLYQPQHF. Written as DNA, the CDR3 is TGCAGTGCTAGAGAACGGGACAGGCTATATCAGCCCCAGCATTTT.

This clonotype was seen only once. The chain combines TRBV6-5 with TRBJ2-1; D is unresolved. Trimming left V 4 bases short and J 2 bases short, with 18 bases between. The CDR3 sequence is 17 residues long. Germline CDR1 MNHEY, CDR2 SVGAGI. CDR3 nucleotides: TGTGCCAGCAGTTCCCCCCTCGACCAGAACCCCTACAATGAGCAGTTCTTC. Protein product: CASSSPLDQNPYNEQFF.

This clonotype was observed a few times. CDR3 residues: CATSTSLGYGYTF. Here the CDR3 DNA reads TGTGCCACCTCGACAAGCCTCGGCTATGGCTACACCTTC. The chain joins TRBV24-1 to TRBJ1-2; D gene unclear. The V gene lost 9 bases and the J gene lost 4 bases, with 14 bases spanning the gap. There are 13 residues in the CDR3. Per germline, CDR1 KGHDR and CDR2 SFDVKD.

This clonotype occurred many times. The chain uses TRBV7-6 and TRBJ2-7, with 7 bases lining up with TRBD2. CDR1 and CDR2 (germline): SGHVS, FNYEAQ. The length of the CDR3 is 15 residues. With 6 bases clipped from V and 2 bases from J, the junction kept 10 bases outside the gene matches. CDR3 sequence (DNA): TGTGCCAGCAGTTATCTAGCGGAGGATACCTACGAGCAGTACTTC. Its translation: CASSYLAEDTYEQYF. Supplemented by reference TRBV7-6 and TRBJ2-7, the full variable domain reads GAGVSQSPRYKVTKRGQDVALRCDPISGHVSLYWYRQALGQGPEFLTYFNYEAQQDKSGLPNDRFSAERPEGSISTLTIQRTEQRDSAMYRCASSYLAEDTYEQYFGPGTRLTVT.

This clonotype showed up many times. The chain carries TRBV5-1 and TRBJ2-5, with D possibly matching TRBD2 (6 bases). The CDR3 contains 14 residues. V was pared by 2 bases and J by 0 bases, with 8 bases between. Germline CDR1 SGHRS, CDR2 YFSETQ. The CDR3 DNA is TGCGCCAGCAGCTTAATAGCGGACCAAGAGACCCAGTACTTC. This sequence encodes CASSLIADQETQYF.

This clonotype was recorded a few times. The chain links TRBV5-1 to TRBJ2-5; 7 nucleotides agree with TRBD2. The CDR3 extends over 15 amino acids. Losses at the gene ends were 0 bases for V and 9 bases for J; bases not matched to a gene: 11. Per the germline V gene, CDR1 is SGHRS and CDR2 is YFSETQ. CDR3 loop: CASSLVAGRVEAQYF. Here the CDR3 DNA reads TGCGCCAGCAGCTTGGTGGCAGGGAGGGTGGAGGCCCAGTACTTC.

This clonotype was found many times. The chain joins TRBV3-1 to TRBJ2-1; no definite D call. The CDR3 has 17 residues. Germline lookup yields CDR1 LGHDT and CDR2 YNNKEL (reference sequence). The ends were cut back, 0 bases at V and 1 base at J, with 13 bases in the middle. The chain's CDR3 is CASSQDMRRPSYNEQFF. The CDR3 DNA reads TGTGCCAGCAGCCAAGATATGAGACGCCCGTCCTACAATGAGCAGTTCTTC.

The J gene is TRBJ2-1, the V gene TRBV11-2; no clear D. Germline CDR1 reads SGHAT; CDR2 reads FQNNGV. V was cut by 1 base and J by 6 bases, with 7 bases left in between. The CDR3 length is 13 residues. The CDR3 nucleotides read TGTGCCAGCAGCTTAGCGGCTAGCAATGAGCAGTTCTTC. It codes for CASSLAASNEQFF.

This clonotype was detected many times. V is TRBV6-1 and J is TRBJ2-7, with D unresolved. V dropped 7 bases and J dropped 3 bases, with 19 bases sitting between them. Per the germline V gene, CDR1 is MNHNS and CDR2 is SASEGT. This CDR3 comprises 15 residues. This chain's CDR3 is CASTQPGSEVYEQYF. The DNA of the CDR3 is TGTGCCAGCACTCAACCAGGCTCAGAGGTCTACGAGCAGTACTTC.

This clonotype was seen a handful of times. This chain links TRBV6-1 with TRBJ1-5, with D possibly TRBD1 on 6 matching bases. The V gene lost 5 bases and the J gene lost 5 bases, with 19 bases spanning the gap. This CDR3 is 16 amino acids long. CDR1 is MNHNS and CDR2 is SASEGT in the germline V gene. Written as DNA, the CDR3 is TGTGCCAGCAGTCCACATGGGGGGCGCTCGGATCAGCCCCAGCATTTT. Protein product: CASSPHGGRSDQPQHF.

This clonotype occurred a few times. The rearrangement links TRBV10-3 to TRBJ2-7, with 10 bases aligning to TRBD2. This CDR3 contains 15 residues. J gave up 7 bases and V 0 bases, and 6 bases lay outside the gene matches. Germline V gene lookup returns CDR1 ENHRY and CDR2 SYGVKD. The CDR3 reads CAISESTSGKFEQYF. In nucleotides, the CDR3 is TGTGCCATCAGTGAGTCAACTAGCGGGAAGTTTGAGCAGTACTTC.

This clonotype was detected ten times or more. This chain connects TRBV2 to TRBJ2-1; 12 positions match TRBD2. CDR1 and CDR2 (germline): SNHLY, FYNNEI. The CDR3 is 15 residues long. V lost 2 bases and J lost 8; bases outside the gene matches: 4. The CDR3 is CASSETSGGSYEQFF. The CDR3 DNA reads as TGTGCCAGCAGTGAAACTAGCGGGGGGTCCTATGAGCAGTTCTTC.

The chain employs TRBV12-3 or TRBV12-4 and TRBJ2-1; D gene ambiguous. Trimming stripped 3 bases from V and 8 bases from J, with 14 bases between. The CDR3 totals 14 residues. In nucleotides, the CDR3 is TGTGCCAGCAGTTTCACCCGGCCAAGCTATGAGCAGTTCTTC. Protein sequence: CASSFTRPSYEQFF.

This clonotype was seen ten or more times. CDR3 DNA sequence: TGTGCCAGCAGTTTAGCGCTTGGGACTAGCGGGAGTAGAGAGACCCAGTACTTC. This gives the protein CASSLALGTSGSRETQYF. The J gene is TRBJ2-5, the V gene TRBV12-3 or TRBV12-4, with TRBD2 identical over 14 bases. Trimming removed 0 bases from V and 4 bases from J; junction bases left unmatched: 7. CDR3 length equals 18 residues.

This clonotype was seen more than once but under ten times. This chain uses TRBV6-2 or TRBV6-3 with TRBJ2-4; TRBD2 aligns across 14 bases. V shed 6 bases and J 5 bases; nucleotides not matched to a gene: 6. CDR1 is MNHEY and CDR2 is SVGEGT in the germline V gene. This CDR3 has 16 residues. CDR3 protein: CASSRLAGGGENIQYF. The CDR3 DNA follows: TGTGCCAGCAGCAGACTAGCGGGAGGGGGGGAAAACATTCAGTACTTC.

This clonotype was observed at least ten times. The chain combines TRBV28 with TRBJ2-2, with TRBD2 matching 7 bases. Germline loops: CDR1 MDHEN, CDR2 SYDVKM. Trimming took 0 bases from V and 0 from J; bases not matched to a gene: 1. The CDR3 runs 16 residues. The CDR3 loop reads CASSLWLAANTGELFF. CDR3 coding DNA: TGTGCCAGCAGTTTATGGCTAGCGGCGAACACCGGGGAGCTGTTTTTT.

The sample holds many counts of this clonotype. The rearrangement uses TRBV10-3 and TRBJ2-1, with D perhaps TRBD1 or TRBD2 (5 bases each). The CDR3 covers 16 residues. With 7 bases removed from V and 4 bases from J, the gap between germline ends came to 20 bases. In germline, CDR1 is ENHRY, CDR2 SYGVKD. CDR3 protein: CAINGRDGRNYNEQFF. The CDR3 nucleotides are TGTGCCATCAATGGTCGGGACGGACGCAATTACAATGAGCAGTTCTTC.

This clonotype was seen a few times. The chain carries TRBV6-4 and TRBJ1-1; D might be TRBD1 (5 bases). Between the trimmed V and J ends, which lost 9 bases and 0 bases, there was a span of 20 bases. CDR3 size: 16 residues. Germline-derived CDR1 and CDR2 are MRHNA and SNTAGT. The CDR3 nucleotides read TGTGCCAGAAACTCGGGCGGGGCACGGATGAACACTGAAGCTTTCTTT. Translation: CARNSGGARMNTEAFF.

There are a few counts of this clonotype. A much larger clone differs by one base, so this may be a read error. CDR3 bases: TGTGCCAGCGGGTACTACGAGCAGTACTTC. It is translated as CASGYYEQYF. V and J are TRBV6-2 or TRBV6-3 and TRBJ2-7; D uncertain. From germline, CDR1 is MNHEY and CDR2 SVGEGT. The CDR3 is 10 amino acids. Trimming stripped 8 bases from V and 3 bases from J, with 5 bases between.

This clonotype was detected a few times. The V gene is TRBV12-3 or TRBV12-4, the J gene TRBJ1-5; TRBD1 might be the D (5 bases). The CDR3 totals 15 residues. Trimming left V 6 bases short and J 4 bases short, with 16 bases between. CDR3 nucleotide sequence: TGTGCCAGCAGGGCAGACAGAAGTAAAAATCAGCCCCAGCATTTT. It yields the protein CASRADRSKNQPQHF.

This clonotype showed up many times. The rearrangement joins TRBV7-2 to TRBJ1-2; D not certain. Between the trimmed V and J ends, which lost 5 bases and 0 bases, there was a span of 19 bases. CDR3 length: 17 residues. Looked up from germline, CDR1 is SGHTA and CDR2 is FQGNSA. The CDR3 here is CASSSGLGLVANYGYTF. CDR3 coding DNA: TGTGCCAGCAGCAGCGGGCTAGGCCTGGTAGCTAACTATGGCTACACCTTC.